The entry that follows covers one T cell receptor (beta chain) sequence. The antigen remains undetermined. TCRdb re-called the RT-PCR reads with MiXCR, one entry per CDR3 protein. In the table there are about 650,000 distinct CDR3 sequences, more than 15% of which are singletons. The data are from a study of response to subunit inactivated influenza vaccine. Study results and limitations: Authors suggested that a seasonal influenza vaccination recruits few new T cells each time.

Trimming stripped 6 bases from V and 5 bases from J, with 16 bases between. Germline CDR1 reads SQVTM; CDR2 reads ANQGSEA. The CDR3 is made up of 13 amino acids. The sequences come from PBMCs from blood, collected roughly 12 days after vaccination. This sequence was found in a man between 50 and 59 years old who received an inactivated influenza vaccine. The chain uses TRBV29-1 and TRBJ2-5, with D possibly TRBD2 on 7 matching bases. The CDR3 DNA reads TGCAGCGTCATCCGGGGGGCTAGGGAGACCCAGTACTTC. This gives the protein CSVIRGARETQYF.